This TCR beta chain appears in the sequencing data of a study of blood T cell repertoires in COVID-19. Study-wide context: Researchers got acute and convalescent COVID-19 samples from the United States, Italy and Spain. T cells, B-cell-depleted T cells, or PBMCs provided the cDNA or gDNA that served as material.

Per the study methods: Nucleated cell number was recorded as an estimate derived from reference gene primer amplification. Clones were read by immunoSEQ multiplex PCR, and TCRdb kept only the in-frame ones, dropping some. That table supplies the V and J calls and clone size; D and trimming were determined from the DNA. The sample includes about 180,000 clones, roughly 81% seen only once; the top ten take around 11%. The CDR3 spans 13 residues. The V segment lost 5 bases and the J segment 7 bases; nucleotides outside the gene matches: 4. CDR1 is SGHTA, CDR2 FQGNSA, per germline. Followed over time, Seattle patients had been enrolled while infection was active.

This sequence joins TRBV7-2 and TRBJ2-1; 8 bases are a match to TRBD1. The sample comprised peripheral blood. This clonotype was obtained from an elderly woman with COVID-19, enrolled during active disease. CDR3 sequence reads: CASSPDRVNEQFF. CDR3 DNA: TGTGCCAGCAGCCCGGACAGGGTTAATGAGCAGTTCTTC.